This T cell receptor beta chain is drawn from a study of T cell repertoires in cytomegalovirus infection. The CDR3 length is 16 residues. Trimming took off 1 base at V and 7 bases at J, with 19 bases between the two ends. Per germline, CDR1 SGHTA and CDR2 FQGTGA. TCRdb reprocessed the reads via MiXCR and lists one record per CDR3 protein. This repertoire shows about 490,000 distinct CDR3 sequences, around 27% found once; its top ten account for roughly 13%. Source material: PBMCs. V gene TRBV7-3 combines with J gene TRBJ1-2; D call uncertain. This TCR came from a human donor in good health (CMV status not recorded). Some clones in this sample may be carry-over from other donors' samples. CDR3 nucleotide sequence: TGTGCCAGCAGCTTAAGTCCAGGAGGGAATATGGGTGGCTACACCTTC. It is translated as CASSLSPGGNMGGYTF.